This TCR beta chain was observed in a study of human T cells and chemical hapten exposure. The CDR3 has 15 residues. The germline CDR1 and CDR2 sequences are SGHRS and YFSETQ. Between the trimmed V and J ends, which lost 0 bases and 6 bases, there was a span of 13 bases. Study outcomes and limitations: TCRs exceeding a frequency of 1 in 1000 stayed unchanged under DPC sensitization. Every donor had alopecia, and their immune response may therefore differ from healthy people's.

A single record per CDR3 protein comes from TCRdb applying MiXCR to the RACE reads. The data contain more than 250,000 distinct CDR3 sequences, 7.5% to 10% of them singletons. As to this clonotype: Its antigen is as yet unknown.

Documented time point: pre-sensitization, week 0. Treatment given: therapeutic diphenylcyclopropenone sensitization with weekly scalp DPC. The genes are TRBV5-1 and TRBJ1-5; D might be TRBD1 (5 bases). The receptor's source is a woman aged 40 to 49 with alopecia areata. Some clones in this sample may be carry-over from other donors' samples. The material sequenced was whole blood, taken in connection with sensitization to the hapten diphenylcyclopropenone (DPC). DNA for the CDR3: TGCGCCAGCAGCTTGGCCGCAGGGATGGGTCAGCCCCAGCATTTT. Its translation: CASSLAAGMGQPQHF.